A selection of T cell receptor beta chains follows, all from one sample in a study of T cell responses to AZD1222 COVID-19 vaccine. Generated by immunoSEQ multiplex PCR, the TCRdb table keeps only in-frame clones and is missing some. Here the sample spans fewer than 150,000 clones, 90% being singletons. The sample here was peripheral blood, taken on day 0 of AZD1222 vaccination. These receptors all stem from an adult in good health. Each CDR3 is given with its conserved first and last residue. The D gene is left open where the match is weak. Part of the rows lack a size; the others show once, few, many or a class for expanded clones.

abundance	v_gene	j_gene	d_gene	CDR3aa	CDR3nt
.	TRBV3-1/TRBV3-2	TRBJ1-2	.	CASSPGQGYGYTF	TGTGCCAGCAGCCCCGGCCAGGGCTATGGCTACACCTTC
.	TRBV27	TRBJ1-2	.	CASSLIGGTDTNYGYTF	TGTGCCAGCAGTTTAATCGGGGGGACGGATACTAACTATGGCTACACCTTC
.	TRBV7-8	TRBJ1-5	TRBD1	CASSPGTGLMGPQHF	TGTGCCAGCAGCCCCGGGACAGGTCTCATGGGGCCCCAGCATTTT
.	TRBV30	TRBJ1-1	TRBD1	CAWSVPRRDRGAEAFF	TGTGCCTGGAGTGTTCCTCGGAGAGACAGGGGCGCTGAAGCTTTCTTT
.	TRBV11-3	TRBJ2-7	.	CASSFRQGRGEEQYF	TGTGCCAGCAGCTTTAGGCAGGGACGTGGAGAAGAGCAGTACTTC
once	TRBV5-1	TRBJ2-7	TRBD1	CASSLTGQGFEQYF	TGCGCCAGCAGCTTAACCGGACAGGGTTTCGAGCAGTACTTC
.	TRBV7-2	TRBJ2-5	TRBD2	CASSPQYGEGQETQYF	TGTGCCAGCAGCCCCCAATATGGGGAGGGCCAAGAGACCCAGTACTTC
.	TRBV12-5	TRBJ2-3	.	CASGLGSFSTDTQYF	TGTGCTAGTGGTTTGGGATCGTTTAGCACAGATACGCAGTATTTT
.	TRBV7-2	TRBJ2-3	TRBD2	CASSLGGRGDTQYF	TGTGCCAGCAGCTTAGGCGGGAGGGGGGATACGCAGTATTTT
.	TRBV6-6	TRBJ1-2	.	CASSYVVRDNYGYTF	TGTGCCAGCAGTTATGTAGTCAGGGATAACTATGGCTACACCTTC
.	TRBV10-3	TRBJ2-7	.	CAISERAKGGSYEQYF	TGTGCCATCAGTGAGCGTGCAAAGGGGGGGTCTTACGAGCAGTACTTC
.	TRBV7-9	TRBJ2-5	.	CASNPWGQETQYF	TGTGCCAGCAACCCTTGGGGGCAAGAGACCCAGTACTTC
.	TRBV5-1	TRBJ2-2	.	CASSLGQGSGTGELFF	TGCGCCAGCAGCTTAGGCCAGGGTTCGGGCACCGGGGAGCTGTTTTTT
.	TRBV20-1	TRBJ1-6	.	CSASLGEASPLHF	TGCAGTGCTAGTCTCGGGGAGGCTTCACCCCTCCACTTT
once	TRBV5-1	TRBJ2-2	.	CASSSQGFTGELFF	TGCGCCAGCAGCTCGCAGGGATTCACCGGGGAGCTGTTTTTT
few	TRBV19	TRBJ1-2	.	CASKGTDYYGYTF	TGTGCCAGTAAAGGGACTGACTACTATGGCTACACCTTC
once	TRBV24-1	TRBJ2-1	.	CATSDPARGFYNEQFF	TGTGCCACCAGTGATCCTGCAAGGGGGTTCTACAATGAGCAGTTCTTC
.	TRBV7-9	TRBJ1-4	.	CASSFRTPSPTNGEKLFF	TGTGCCAGCAGCTTCCGGACTCCCTCTCCAACTAATGGTGAAAAACTGTTTTTT
.	TRBV5-5	TRBJ2-1	TRBD1	CASSLVQGYNEQFF	TGTGCCAGCAGCTTGGTACAGGGGTACAATGAGCAGTTCTTC
.	TRBV3-1/TRBV3-2	TRBJ1-3	.	CASSQVQDGGGRNTIYF	TGTGCCAGCAGCCAAGTTCAGGACGGCGGGGGTCGAAACACCATATATTTT
once	TRBV3-1/TRBV3-2	TRBJ2-1	TRBD2	CASSQDAGLAGEIRFF	TGTGCCAGCAGCCAAGATGCGGGACTAGCGGGAGAAATACGGTTCTTC
once	TRBV6-5	TRBJ1-1	.	CASSYSGIVGGTEAFF	TGTGCCAGCAGTTATTCGGGAATTGTTGGAGGCACTGAAGCTTTCTTT
.	TRBV6-1	TRBJ1-5	TRBD1	CASSVRDRASLLNQPQHF	TGTGCCAGCAGTGTCCGGGACAGGGCTTCTCTTCTCAATCAGCCCCAGCATTTT
.	TRBV18	TRBJ2-5	TRBD1	CASSLGQGHETQYF	TGTGCCAGCTCACTAGGACAGGGTCACGAGACCCAGTACTTC
.	TRBV29-1	TRBJ2-2	.	CSVVTPDKNTGELFF	TGCAGCGTTGTAACCCCGGACAAGAACACCGGGGAGCTGTTTTTT
.	TRBV4-1	TRBJ2-1	TRBD1	CASSQRQGLNNEQFF	TGCGCCAGCAGCCAGCGACAGGGGTTAAACAATGAGCAGTTCTTC
.	TRBV19	TRBJ2-2	TRBD1	CASSGGQGDTGELFF	TGTGCCAGTAGTGGAGGACAGGGGGACACCGGGGAGCTGTTTTTT
.	TRBV11-3	TRBJ1-1	TRBD1	CASRYSGQGRAFF	TGTGCCAGCAGATACTCCGGACAGGGTAGAGCTTTCTTT
.	TRBV19	TRBJ2-3	TRBD1	CASSPGQGTDTQYF	TGTGCCAGTAGCCCGGGACAGGGGACAGATACGCAGTATTTT
.	TRBV7-3	TRBJ1-6	TRBD1	CASSLMGQGANSPLHF	TGTGCCAGCAGCTTAATGGGCCAGGGGGCGAATTCACCCCTCCACTTT
.	TRBV5-1	TRBJ1-2	.	CASSFFQGTNYGYTF	TGCGCCAGCAGCTTCTTTCAGGGCACGAACTATGGCTACACCTTC
.	TRBV27	TRBJ2-7	.	CASSLVWGSSYEQYF	TGTGCCAGCAGTTTAGTATGGGGAAGCTCCTACGAGCAGTACTTC
.	TRBV5-1	TRBJ2-2	.	CASSQTKTGELFF	TGCGCCAGCAGCCAGACCAAGACCGGGGAGCTGTTTTTT
.	TRBV30	TRBJ2-1	TRBD2	CAWISGLAGGRRIF	TGTGCCTGGATCTCCGGACTAGCGGGGGGGCGTAGGATCTTC
.	TRBV6-6	TRBJ1-4	.	CASSYRPSEKLFF	TGTGCCAGCAGCTACAGGCCCTCAGAAAAACTGTTTTTT
.	TRBV4-2	TRBJ2-5	TRBD2	CASSQSAGGRVETQYF	TGTGCCAGCAGCCAAAGCGCGGGGGGGCGTGTAGAGACCCAGTACTTC
once	TRBV9	TRBJ2-5	.	CASSPGDRRGTQYF	TGTGCCAGCAGCCCGGGAGACCGCAGGGGGACCCAGTACTTC
.	TRBV7-9	TRBJ2-1	TRBD2	CASSSPSGYNEQFF	TGTGCCAGCAGCTCACCTAGCGGCTACAATGAGCAGTTCTTC
.	TRBV30	TRBJ2-7	.	CAWRTTASSYEQYF	TGTGCCTGGAGGACGACAGCCAGCTCCTACGAGCAGTACTTC
.	TRBV14	TRBJ2-7	.	CASSRDAAVLPNF	TGTGCCAGCAGTCGGGACGCCGCAGTACTTCCCAACTTC
.	TRBV15	TRBJ2-5	.	CATSRDGRDQETQYF	TGTGCCACCAGCAGAGATGGTCGGGACCAAGAGACCCAGTACTTC
.	TRBV30	TRBJ1-3	.	CAWRLVGGNTIYF	TGTGCCTGGAGACTGGTGGGAGGAAACACCATATATTTT
.	TRBV23-1	TRBJ2-2	TRBD1	CAAERDRQGTGELFF	TGCGCCGCCGAAAGAGACAGACAGGGTACGGGGGAGCTGTTTTTT
.	TRBV18	TRBJ2-1	.	CASSPGQVSYNEQFF	TGTGCCAGCTCACCTGGCCAGGTAAGCTACAATGAGCAGTTCTTC
.	TRBV6-6	TRBJ1-2	.	CASTPGGGYTF	TGTGCCAGCACCCCCGGTGGGGGCTACACCTTC
.	TRBV4-1	TRBJ2-2	.	CASSHPVPGELFF	TGCGCCAGCAGCCATCCGGTCCCCGGGGAGCTGTTTTTT
.	TRBV12-3/TRBV12-4	TRBJ2-7	.	CASSISYEQYF	TGTGCCAGCAGTATATCCTACGAGCAGTACTTC
.	TRBV6-5	TRBJ1-2	TRBD1	CASKHRQGPNYGYTF	TGTGCCAGCAAACACAGACAGGGACCTAACTATGGCTACACCTTC
.	TRBV7-3	TRBJ2-1	.	CASSLTGTSSYNEQFF	TGTGCCAGCAGTTTGACAGGCACAAGCTCCTACAATGAGCAGTTCTTC
.	TRBV28	TRBJ1-4	.	CASSFAQGAEKLFF	TGTGCCAGCAGTTTCGCACAGGGAGCTGAAAAACTGTTTTTT
few	TRBV20-1	TRBJ2-1	.	CSASVSGWNEQFF	TGCAGTGCTAGTGTGTCAGGGTGGAATGAGCAGTTCTTC
.	TRBV9	TRBJ2-1	.	CASSVGGSYNEQFF	TGTGCCAGCAGCGTAGGTGGGAGCTACAATGAGCAGTTCTTC
.	TRBV2	TRBJ2-1	TRBD2	CASRLAGGPNNEQFF	TGTGCCAGCAGGTTAGCGGGGGGGCCTAACAATGAGCAGTTCTTC
.	TRBV30	TRBJ1-2	TRBD1	CAWSPLADRLANYGYTF	TGTGCCTGGAGTCCTCTTGCGGACAGGCTAGCTAACTATGGCTACACCTTC